Sequencing of this T cell receptor beta chain was carried out in a study of blood T cell repertoires in COVID-19. On the study more broadly: The study drew acute and convalescent COVID-19 samples from the United States, Italy and Spain. From T cells, B-cell-depleted T cells, or PBMCs came the material, which was cDNA or gDNA.

This clone has a single count. V was clipped by 3 bases and J by 5 bases; unmatched bases: 2. The CDR3 extends over 14 amino acids. Germline loops: CDR1 SGHAT, CDR2 FQDESV (reference sequence). Here immunoSEQ multiplex PCR was the method, and the copy in TCRdb shows in-frame clones only, minus some. This table holds 35,000 or so clones, 80% found once. The sequence derives from a woman between 65 and 79 years old with acute or convalescent COVID-19. The chain has TRBV11-1 and TRBJ1-1; TRBD1 matches 11 bases. Specimen: peripheral blood. As DNA, the CDR3 is TGTGCCAGCAGCTTGGGACAGGGGGTTACTGAAGCTTTCTTT. It codes for CASSLGQGVTEAFF.